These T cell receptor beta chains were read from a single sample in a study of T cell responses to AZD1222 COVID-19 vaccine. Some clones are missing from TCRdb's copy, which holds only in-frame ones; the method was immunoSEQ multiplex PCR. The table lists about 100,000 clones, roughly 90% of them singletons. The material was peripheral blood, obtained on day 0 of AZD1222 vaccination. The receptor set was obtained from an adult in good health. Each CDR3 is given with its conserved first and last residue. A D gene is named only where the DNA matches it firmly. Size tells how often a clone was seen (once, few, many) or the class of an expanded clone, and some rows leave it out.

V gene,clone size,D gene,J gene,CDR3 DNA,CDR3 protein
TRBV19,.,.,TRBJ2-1,TGTGCCAGTAGTATAGATGGGGGGCGGGCGACCTCCTACAATGAGCAGTTCTTC,CASSIDGGRATSYNEQFF
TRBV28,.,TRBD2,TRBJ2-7,TGTGCCAGCAGTTGGGGACGAGGACTAGCGGATAGCTCCTACGAGCAGTACTTC,CASSWGRGLADSSYEQYF
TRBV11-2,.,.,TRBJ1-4,TGTGCCAGCAGCCCGACCAGGTTGAATGAAAAACTGTTTTTT,CASSPTRLNEKLFF
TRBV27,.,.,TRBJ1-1,TGTGCCAGCAGTCCCCGCTGGGCGGGACACCATATGAACACTGAAGCTTTCTTT,CASSPRWAGHHMNTEAFF
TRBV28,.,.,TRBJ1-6,TGTGCCAGCAGTTTTGAGCTGACCTATAATTCACCCCTCCACTTT,CASSFELTYNSPLHF
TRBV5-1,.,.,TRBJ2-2,TGCGCCAGCAGCTTGGCAGGCCCCGGGGAGCTGTTTTTT,CASSLAGPGELFF
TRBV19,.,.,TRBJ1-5,TGTGCCAGTAGTCGGATATTTAGGACGGATAGCAATCAGCCCCAGCATTTT,CASSRIFRTDSNQPQHF
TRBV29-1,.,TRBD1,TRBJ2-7,TGCAGCGTTGAAGTTCCAAGGACAGGCTCCTACGAGCAGTACTTC,CSVEVPRTGSYEQYF
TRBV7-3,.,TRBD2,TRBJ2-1,TGTGCCAGCAGCTATAGCGGGAGGGGCTACAATGAGCAGTTCTTC,CASSYSGRGYNEQFF
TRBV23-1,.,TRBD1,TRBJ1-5,TGCGCCAGCAGTGGACAGGGCATTCACCTAAGCAATCAGCCCCAGCATTTT,CASSGQGIHLSNQPQHF
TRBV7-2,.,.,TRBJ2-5,TGTGCCAGCAGCTTAAGGGCAATTGGGGCCCAAGAGACCCAGTACTTC,CASSLRAIGAQETQYF
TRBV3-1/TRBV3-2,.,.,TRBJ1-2,TGTGCCAGCAGCCAATCGGGGGTTACGGGTGCTAACTATGGCTACACCTTC,CASSQSGVTGANYGYTF
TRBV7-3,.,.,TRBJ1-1,TGTGCCAGCAGCCCAAACGACTGGGATTTGGAAGGGGCTTTCTTT,CASSPNDWDLEGAFF
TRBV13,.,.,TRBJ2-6,TGTGCCAGCAGCTTCTCTTTGGGGCACGTCTCTGGGGCCAACGTCCTGACTTTC,CASSFSLGHVSGANVLTF
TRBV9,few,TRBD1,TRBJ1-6,TGTGCCAGCAGCCTCGCAGGGGGCCCGAATTCACCCCTCCACTTT,CASSLAGGPNSPLHF
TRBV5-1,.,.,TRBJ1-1,TGCGCCAGTCTCGATGTCTCAGGTGAAGCTTTCTTT,CASLDVSGEAFF
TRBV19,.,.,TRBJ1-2,TGTGCCAGTAGTACCCCCTCCGCCAGTATGCGGTTCGGCTACACCTTC,CASSTPSASMRFGYTF
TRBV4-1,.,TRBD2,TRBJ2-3,TGCGCCAGCAGTCGAAGTGAGCGGGAGGTAAGCCCAGATACGCAGTATTTT,CASSRSEREVSPDTQYF
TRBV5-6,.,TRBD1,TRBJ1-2,TGTGCCAGCAGCCACCCCGGGACAGGGAACTATGGCTACACCTTC,CASSHPGTGNYGYTF
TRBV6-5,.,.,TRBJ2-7,TGTGCCAGCAGGCCCAGACACCTCTACGAGCAGTACTTC,CASRPRHLYEQYF
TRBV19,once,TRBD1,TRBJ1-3,TGTGCCAGTAGTATAGCTGGACAGGGAACTGGAAACACCATATATTTT,CASSIAGQGTGNTIYF
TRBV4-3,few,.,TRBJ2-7,TGCGCCAGCAGCCAAGAGAAACAGGCTGTTATTTACGAGCAGTACTTC,CASSQEKQAVIYEQYF
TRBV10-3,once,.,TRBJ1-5,TGTGCCATCAAGGTCGGGGTAGATCAGCCCCAGCATTTT,CAIKVGVDQPQHF
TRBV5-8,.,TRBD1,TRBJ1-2,TGTGCCAGCAGCCGCGGGGACAGGACCTATGGCTACACCTTC,CASSRGDRTYGYTF
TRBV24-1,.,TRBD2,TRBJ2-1,TGTGCCACCAGTGATCGGACTAGCGGGAGTCGCTACAATGAGCAGTTCTTC,CATSDRTSGSRYNEQFF
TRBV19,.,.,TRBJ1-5,TGTGCCAGTAGTCAACAGGGTTCAGCGGGTCAGCCCCAGCATTTT,CASSQQGSAGQPQHF
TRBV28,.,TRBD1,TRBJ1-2,TGTGCCAGCAGTTTCGGGACAGGGGGAGTATATGGCTACACCTTC,CASSFGTGGVYGYTF
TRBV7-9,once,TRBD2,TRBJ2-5,TGTGCCAGCAGCCCGACAGGGGTGGCTAGCGGGAGGATAGAAGAGACCCAGTACTTC,CASSPTGVASGRIEETQYF
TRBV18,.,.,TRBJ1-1,TGTGCCAGCTCACCCGTTCAGGGGAACACTGAAGCTTTCTTT,CASSPVQGNTEAFF
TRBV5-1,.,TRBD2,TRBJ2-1,TGCGCCAGCAGCTCGGGGTGGAGCGGGAGGCCCAGCTCCTACAATGAGCAGTTCTTC,CASSSGWSGRPSSYNEQFF
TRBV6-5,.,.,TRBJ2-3,TGTGCCAGCAGGATGGCGGCTAGGGGGGATACGCAGTATTTT,CASRMAARGDTQYF
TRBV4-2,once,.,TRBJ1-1,TGTGCCAGCAGCCAAGTCGACGGATTGAACACTGAAGCTTTCTTT,CASSQVDGLNTEAFF
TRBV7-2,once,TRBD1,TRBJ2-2,TGTGCCAGCAGCCTCCGACAGGGGGGCGCCGGGGAGCTGTTTTTT,CASSLRQGGAGELFF
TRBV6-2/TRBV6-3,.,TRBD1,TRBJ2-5,TGTGCCAGCAGTTCCAGGGGGCGGGAGACCCAGTACTTC,CASSSRGRETQYF
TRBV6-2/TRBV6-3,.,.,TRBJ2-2,TGTGCCAGCAGTTACTGGGGCACCGGGGAGCTGTTTTTT,CASSYWGTGELFF
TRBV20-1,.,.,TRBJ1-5,TGCAGTGCTAGTCTCAGTTATAGCAATCAGCCCCAGCATTTT,CSASLSYSNQPQHF
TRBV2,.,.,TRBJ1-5,TGTGCCAGCACCGTTAATAGCGGTCGGGGTAATAGCAATCAGCCCCAGCATTTT,CASTVNSGRGNSNQPQHF
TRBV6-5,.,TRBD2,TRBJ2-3,TGTGCCAGCAGTAGGACTAGCGGGACGACAGATACGCAGTATTTT,CASSRTSGTTDTQYF
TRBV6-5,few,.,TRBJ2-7,TGTGCCAGCATCACGAACCCAACCTATAGGGACGAGCAGTACTTC,CASITNPTYRDEQYF
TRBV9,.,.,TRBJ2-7,TGTGCCAGCAGCGTGAACAGGGCTTCCGAGCAGTACTTC,CASSVNRASEQYF
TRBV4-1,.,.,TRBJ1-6,TGCGCCAGCAGCCCCCCGCTCCCCGAGTATTCACCCCTCCACTTT,CASSPPLPEYSPLHF
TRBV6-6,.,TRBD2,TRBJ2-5,TGTGCCAGCAGCCGAAAAAGCGGGGGGGAAGAGACCCAGTACTTC,CASSRKSGGEETQYF
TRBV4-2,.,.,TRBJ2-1,TGTGCCAGCAGCCAGCCAACTACTAGCTCCTTACAGTTCTTC,CASSQPTTSSLQFF
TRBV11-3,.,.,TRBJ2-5,TGTGCCAGCAGCCCGAAGGGTGCTAGGGCGGTGGAGACCCAGTACTTC,CASSPKGARAVETQYF
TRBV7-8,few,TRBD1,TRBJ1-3,TGTGCCAGCAGCTTAATTAGGACAGGGAGCGGAAACACCATATATTTT,CASSLIRTGSGNTIYF
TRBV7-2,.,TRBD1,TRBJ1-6,TGTGCCAGCAGCTCGATAGACAGGGGGCCATTGGGTAATTCACCCCTCCACTTT,CASSSIDRGPLGNSPLHF
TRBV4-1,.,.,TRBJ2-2,TGCGCCAGCAGCCAAGGCCCTGGAAGGGGCACCGGGGAGCTGTTTTTT,CASSQGPGRGTGELFF
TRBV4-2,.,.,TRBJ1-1,TGTGCCAGCAGCCCGAGGACGCGGAACACTGAAGCTTTCTTT,CASSPRTRNTEAFF
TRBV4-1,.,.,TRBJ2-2,TGCGCCAGCAGCGTCACACTTCTGCCCTCCGGGGAGCTGTTTTTT,CASSVTLLPSGELFF
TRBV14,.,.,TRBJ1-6,TGTGCCAGCAGCCAGGGACATTCACCCCTCCACTTT,CASSQGHSPLHF
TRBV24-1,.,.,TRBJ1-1,TGTGCCACCATGCCGGGAGGGGCCACTGAAGCTTTCTTT,CATMPGGATEAFF
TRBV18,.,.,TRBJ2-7,TGTGCCAGCTCACTACAGGGCTACGAGCAGTACTTC,CASSLQGYEQYF
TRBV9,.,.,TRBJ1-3,TGTGCCAGCAGCGCCCGGGGGGACATTTCCGGAAACACCATATATTTT,CASSARGDISGNTIYF
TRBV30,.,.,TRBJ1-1,TGTGCCTATCTGCCGGGCCTGAACACTGAAGCTTTCTTT,CAYLPGLNTEAFF
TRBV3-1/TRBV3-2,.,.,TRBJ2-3,TGTGCCAGCAGCCCGTCGGGCCCAGATACGCAGTATTTT,CASSPSGPDTQYF